This entry lists 30 T cell receptor beta chains sequenced from one sample in a study of neurological immune-mediated disorders. TCRdb re-analysed the 5' RACE reads in MiXCR, keeping a single row per CDR3 protein. Of around 50,000 distinct CDR3 sequences listed, 16% are singletons. The source material was PBMCs. The receptor source for this set is a man aged 60 to 69 in good health.

The chain has TRBV5-1 and TRBJ2-3, with TRBD2 as a possible D gene (5 bases). Trimming stripped 0 bases from V and 6 bases from J, with 14 bases between. Per germline, CDR1 SGHRS and CDR2 YFSETQ. The CDR3 length is 15 residues. The CDR3 nucleotides read TGCGCCAGCAGCTTGGACGGTGGTGGCGGGGATACGCAGTATTTT. Translation: CASSLDGGGGDTQYF.

A remark on this clonotype: A much more abundant neighbour one base away suggests this may be a read error. Here the CDR3 DNA reads TGCGCCACCAGCTTGGGGACCGGGGCGAATGAGCAGTTCTTC. Its translation is CATSLGTGANEQFF. This chain connects TRBV5-1 to TRBJ2-1; D may match TRBD1 or TRBD2 (5 bases each). The germline gives CDR1 SGHRS, CDR2 YFSETQ. The CDR3 contains 14 residues.

This clonotype showed up many times. The rearrangement links TRBV5-1 to TRBJ1-1; tentative D call: TRBD1 (6 bases). Trimming pared 0 bases from V and 1 base from J, leaving 16 bases between. Germline V lookup: CDR1 SGHRS, CDR2 YFSETQ. CDR3 length: 17 residues. CDR3 residues: CASSLDRGTYENTEAFF. CDR3 nucleotides: TGCGCCAGCAGCTTGGATAGAGGGACATACGAGAACACTGAAGCTTTCTTT.

This clonotype appeared many times. The gene calls are TRBV6-1 and TRBJ2-2, with TRBD1 matching 10 bases. The length of the CDR3 is 16 residues. V gave up 0 bases and J gave up 3 bases; unmatched junction bases: 1. From germline, CDR1 is MNHNS and CDR2 SASEGT. This CDR3 reads CASSEATGGYTGELFF. CDR3 nucleotides: TGTGCCAGCAGTGAAGCGACAGGGGGCTACACCGGGGAGCTGTTTTTT.

There are many counts of this clonotype. V usage is TRBV7-2 and J usage is TRBJ2-5, with D hard to call. The V gene lost 2 bases and the J gene lost 3 bases, with 1 base spanning the gap. From germline, CDR1 is SGHTA and CDR2 FQGNSA. The CDR3 runs 11 residues. The CDR3, as DNA: TGTGCCAGCAGCTTAAAAGAGACCCAGTACTTC. Its translation: CASSLKETQYF.

This clonotype was counted many times. CDR3 bases: TGTGCCAGCAGCCCAGGACAGTCCTACAATGAGCAGTTCTTC. Amino acid sequence: CASSPGQSYNEQFF. The chain is built from TRBV28 and TRBJ2-1, with D perhaps matching TRBD1 (6 bases). Per the germline V gene, CDR1 is MDHEN and CDR2 is SYDVKM. V was clipped by 6 bases and J by 1 base, with 10 bases between them. This CDR3 is built from 14 residues.

There are many counts of this clonotype. The rearrangement joins TRBV7-2 to TRBJ2-5, with 8 bases matching TRBD2. Germline CDR1 is SGHTA and CDR2 is FQGNSA. The J segment lost 6 bases and the V segment lost 7 bases, leaving 10 bases of the junction unmatched. The CDR3 is 14 residues long. The CDR3 DNA reads TGTGCCAGCACCCCCCCCCGGGGGGGTCAGACCCAGTACTTC. Translating it yields CASTPPRGGQTQYF. The full variable domain, completed using reference TRBV7-2 and TRBJ2-5, is GAGVSQSPSNKVTEKGKDVELRCDPISGHTALYWYRQSLGQGLEFLIYFQGNSAPDKSGLPSDRFSAERTGGSVSTLTIQRTQQEDSAVYLCASTPPRGGQTQYFGPGTRLLVL.

The rearrangement uses TRBV3-1 and TRBJ1-1; D is unclear. CDR1 and CDR2 from the germline V gene are LGHDT and YNNKEL (reference sequence). The V and J ends lost 2 bases and 4 bases respectively, with 8 bases between them. This CDR3 comprises 13 residues. The CDR3 is CASSQRAGTEAFF. The DNA for the CDR3 is TGTGCCAGCAGCCAAAGGGCGGGCACTGAAGCTTTCTTT. Using reference TRBV3-1 and TRBJ1-1 for the parts outside the CDR3, the full variable domain is DTAVSQTPKYLVTQMGNDKSIKCEQNLGHDTMYWYKQDSKKFLKIMFSYNNKELIINETVPNRFSPKSPDKAHLNLHINSLELGDSAVYFCASSQRAGTEAFFGQGTRLTVV.

This clonotype was counted ten times or more. The rearrangement links TRBV5-5 to TRBJ2-4, with 7 nucleotides matching TRBD1. The CDR3 loop spans 14 amino acids. V lost 2 bases and J lost 5; bases outside the gene matches: 4. Germline assignment: CDR1 SGHKS and CDR2 YYEKEE (reference sequence). Here the CDR3 reads CASSFWGTENIQYF. The CDR3 nucleotides are TGTGCCAGCAGCTTTTGGGGGACAGAAAACATTCAGTACTTC.

There are many counts of this clonotype. V and J are TRBV7-3 and TRBJ2-3, with 7 bases aligning to TRBD2. The V and J ends lost 4 bases and 5 bases, in that order; junction bases with no gene match: 12. The CDR3 has 16 amino acids. Germline-derived CDR1 and CDR2 are SGHTA and FQGTGA. This CDR3 reads CASSSPTAGTIDTQYF. The CDR3 nucleotides are TGTGCCAGCAGCTCCCCAACAGCGGGAACTATAGATACGCAGTATTTT. Complete variable domain (other parts from reference TRBV7-3 and TRBJ2-3): GAGVSQTPSNKVTEKGKYVELRCDPISGHTALYWYRQSLGQGPEFLIYFQGTGAADDSGLPNDRFFAVRPEGSVSTLKIQRTERGDSAVYLCASSSPTAGTIDTQYFGPGTRLTVL.

This clonotype was found many times. This rearrangement joins TRBV7-2 to TRBJ1-5; no clear D gene. Trimming shortened V by 5 bases and J by 2 bases, and 10 bases separated the two germline ends. The CDR3 consists of 14 residues. Germline loops: CDR1 SGHTA, CDR2 FQGNSA. CDR3 in DNA: TGTGCCAGCAGCCCAAATAGGGGCAATCAGCCCCAGCATTTT. Residues: CASSPNRGNQPQHF.

V gene TRBV25-1 combines with J gene TRBJ2-7, with 11 bases fitting TRBD2. Looked up from germline, CDR1 is MGHDK and CDR2 is SYGVNS. The CDR3 has 15 amino acids. V was clipped by 4 bases and J by 6 bases; unmatched bases: 8. The CDR3: CASSVTTSGVREQYF. CDR3 nucleotide sequence: TGTGCCAGCAGTGTTACGACTAGCGGGGTTCGCGAGCAGTACTTC.

This clonotype appeared many times. The chain combines TRBV28 with TRBJ2-4, with D tentatively TRBD1 (5 bases). Germline V CDR1 and CDR2: MDHEN, SYDVKM. V was shortened by 6 bases and J by 4 bases, with 10 bases between the two germline ends. The CDR3 consists of 13 residues. CDR3 coding DNA: TGTGCCAGCAGGTTTTCAGGGAAAAACATTCAGTACTTC. This codes for CASRFSGKNIQYF.

This clonotype was counted ten times or more. This chain joins TRBV20-1 and TRBJ2-1; 9 bases agree with TRBD2. Germline values: CDR1 DFQATT, CDR2 SNEGSKA (reference sequence). CDR3 length equals 16 residues. The CDR3 spells CSASTFLAGRLGEQFF. The CDR3 DNA follows: TGCAGCGCCTCCACATTCCTAGCGGGGCGTCTTGGAGAGCAGTTCTTC.

This clonotype was detected a few times. V gene TRBV5-1 combines with J gene TRBJ2-7; 11 bases agree with TRBD1. Germline CDR1 and CDR2: SGHRS and YFSETQ. This CDR3 is 15 amino acids long. The ends lost 2 bases at V and 7 bases at J; junction bases unmatched: 8. The CDR3 reads CASSFPGQGVREQYF. The DNA for the CDR3 is TGCGCCAGCAGCTTTCCGGGACAGGGGGTTAGGGAGCAGTACTTC.

In its sample, this clonotype was seen many times. This chain joins TRBV6-4 and TRBJ1-1, with a tentative D call TRBD1 (5 bases). Between the trimmed V and J ends, which lost 4 bases and 3 bases, there was a span of 9 bases. The CDR3 length is 13 residues. Germline V gives CDR1 MRHNA, CDR2 SNTAGT. The CDR3, as DNA: TGTGCCAGCAGTGCCTCACAGGACACTGAAGCTTTCTTT. It encodes CASSASQDTEAFF.

V and J are TRBV6-2 or TRBV6-3 and TRBJ2-3, with a possible D match to TRBD1 (5 bases). Germline lookup yields CDR1 MNHEY and CDR2 SVGEGT. Trimming shortened V by 5 bases and J by 5 bases, and 17 bases separated the two germline ends. CDR3 size: 15 residues. The CDR3 DNA follows: TGTGCCAGCAGTAACCATGAGTGGGGCCTAGATACGCAGTATTTT. Amino acids: CASSNHEWGLDTQYF.

This clonotype has more than one count but fewer than ten. The chain joins TRBV20-1 to TRBJ2-2; D might be TRBD2 (5 bases). CDR3 length equals 12 residues. The germline CDR1 and CDR2 sequences are DFQATT and SNEGSKA (reference sequence). V was shortened by 5 bases and J by 5 bases, with 9 bases between the two germline ends. This CDR3 reads CSALSGTGELFF. The CDR3 DNA sequence: TGCAGTGCTCTGAGCGGTACCGGGGAGCTGTTTTTT.

Many counts were recorded for this clonotype. This chain links TRBV28 with TRBJ1-5, with TRBD1 as a possible D gene (5 bases). This CDR3 comprises 15 residues. The ends were cut back, 5 bases at V and 0 bases at J, with 11 bases in the middle. Germline V lookup: CDR1 MDHEN, CDR2 SYDVKM. CDR3 residues: CASSQAGNSNQPQHF. DNA of the CDR3: TGTGCCAGCAGTCAGGCAGGGAATAGCAATCAGCCCCAGCATTTT.

The gene calls are TRBV5-1 and TRBJ2-1; D is perhaps TRBD2 (6 bases). In germline, CDR1 is SGHRS, CDR2 YFSETQ. The CDR3 loop spans 15 amino acids. The V and J ends lost 4 bases and 0 bases respectively, with 11 bases between them. The CDR3 nucleotides are TGCGCCAGCAGCAAAAGCGGGCTCTCCTACAATGAGCAGTTCTTC. Residues: CASSKSGLSYNEQFF.

The chain joins TRBV20-1 to TRBJ2-2, with a possible D match to TRBD2 (5 bases). Trimming removed 0 bases at V and 5 bases at J, with 13 bases between. The CDR3 is made up of 15 amino acids. Germline V lookup: CDR1 DFQATT, CDR2 SNEGSKA (reference sequence). The DNA of the CDR3 is TGCAGTGCTAGAGAGCGAGCGGAGATGACCGGGGAGCTGTTTTTT. It yields the protein CSARERAEMTGELFF.

This clonotype was observed many times. As DNA, the CDR3 is TGTGCCAGCAGCTTGGGGCAACCCGCCGGCGAGCAGTACTTC. It encodes CASSLGQPAGEQYF. V and J are TRBV7-2 and TRBJ2-7, with D perhaps matching TRBD1 (5 bases). Trimming stripped 3 bases from V and 6 bases from J, with 15 bases between. This CDR3 comprises 14 residues. Germline loops: CDR1 SGHTA, CDR2 FQGNSA.

By share, this clonotype counts as medium-sized. The genes are TRBV15 and TRBJ2-3; D gene unclear. CDR1 LNHNV and CDR2 YYDKDF come from the germline V gene (reference sequence). V dropped 1 base and J dropped 7 bases, with 12 bases sitting between them. The CDR3 covers 14 residues. CDR3 loop: CATSRVGLPNTQYF. In DNA, the CDR3 is TGTGCCACCAGCAGAGTTGGTCTCCCCAATACGCAGTATTTT.

This clonotype was seen repeatedly, ten times or more. J is TRBJ2-6 and V is TRBV3-1; D is unresolved. Trimming stripped 1 base from V and 2 bases from J, with 3 bases between. This CDR3 has 14 residues. Germline V gives CDR1 LGHDT, CDR2 YNNKEL (reference sequence). The CDR3 region has the DNA TGTGCCAGCAGCCAAGGGACTGGGGCCAACGTCCTGACTTTC. Residues: CASSQGTGANVLTF.

This clonotype appeared many times. J is TRBJ1-4 and V is TRBV11-2, with D unclear. The CDR3 extends over 14 amino acids. V gave up 5 bases and J gave up 8 bases, with 15 bases separating them. The germline CDR1 and CDR2 sequences are SGHAT and FQNNGV. The CDR3 is CASSQNPSDEKLFF. CDR3 nucleotide sequence: TGTGCCAGCAGCCAGAACCCCTCAGACGAAAAACTGTTTTTT.

Of note for this clonotype: A read error may produce the germline difference seen at one junction end. This chain uses TRBV7-6 with TRBJ2-1, with D possibly being TRBD1 (6 bases). Per germline, CDR1 SGHVS and CDR2 FNYEAQ. CDR3 length: 15 residues. The CDR3 spells CASSLGTVSYNEQFF. The CDR3 DNA reads TGTGCCAGCAGCTTAGGGACAGTCTCCTATAATGAGCAGTTCTTC.

This clonotype was found many times. The rearrangement joins TRBV7-9 to TRBJ1-3, with D maybe TRBD1 (5 bases). Trimming took 1 base from V and 0 from J, leaving 7 bases between them. The V gene's germline CDR1 is SEHNR and CDR2 FQNEAQ (reference sequence). This CDR3 region has 15 residues. Here the CDR3 reads CASSLVGASGNTIYF. The CDR3 DNA follows: TGTGCCAGCAGCTTAGTCGGGGCCTCTGGAAACACCATATATTTT.

This clonotype was seen ten or more times. The chain recombines TRBV29-1 with TRBJ1-5, with D perhaps TRBD1 (5 bases). In germline, CDR1 is SQVTM, CDR2 ANQGSEA. The V end lost 3 bases, the J end lost 0 bases, and 6 bases lay between the germline ends. The CDR3 has 13 amino acids. The CDR3 reads CSVETASNQPQHF. The CDR3, as DNA: TGCAGCGTTGAGACAGCTAGCAATCAGCCCCAGCATTTT.

This clonotype was observed at least ten times. The DNA for the CDR3 is TGCAGTGCTAGGTGGGGGCTAGCGGGACGGCAGTTCTTC. This encodes CSARWGLAGRQFF. The chain couples TRBV20-1 to TRBJ2-1, with 9 bases identical to TRBD2. Germline V gene lookup returns CDR1 DFQATT and CDR2 SNEGSKA (reference sequence). This CDR3 has 13 amino acids. The J segment lost 12 bases and the V segment lost 3 bases, leaving 9 bases of the junction unmatched.

The sample holds many counts of this clonotype. The genes are TRBV5-1 and TRBJ2-3, with 7 bases that match TRBD2. Per germline, CDR1 SGHRS and CDR2 YFSETQ. This CDR3 has 15 amino acids. The J segment lost 3 bases and the V segment lost 4 bases, leaving 8 bases of the junction unmatched. CDR3 residues: CASSASGTLTDTQYF. As DNA, the CDR3 is TGCGCCAGCAGCGCAAGCGGGACTTTAACAGATACGCAGTATTTT.